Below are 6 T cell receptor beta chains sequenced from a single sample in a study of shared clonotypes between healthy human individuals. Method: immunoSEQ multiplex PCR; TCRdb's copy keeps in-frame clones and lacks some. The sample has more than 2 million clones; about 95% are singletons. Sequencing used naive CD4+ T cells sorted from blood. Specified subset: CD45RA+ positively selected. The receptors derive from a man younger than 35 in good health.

The CDR3 loop is CASSPRPSGNTIYF. CDR3 nucleotide sequence: TGTGCCAGCAGCCCTCGACCCTCTGGAAACACCATATATTTT. V gene TRBV28 combines with J gene TRBJ1-3; D remains unclear. Trimming pared 6 bases from V and 0 bases from J, leaving 9 bases between. This CDR3 spans 14 amino acids. CDR1 and CDR2 (germline): MDHEN, SYDVKM.

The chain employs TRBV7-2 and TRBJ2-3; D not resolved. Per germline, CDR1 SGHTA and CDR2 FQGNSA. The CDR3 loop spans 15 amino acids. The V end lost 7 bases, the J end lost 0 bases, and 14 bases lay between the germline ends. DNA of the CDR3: TGTGCCAGCACCGAACAGCCCTTTAGCACAGATACGCAGTATTTT. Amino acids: CASTEQPFSTDTQYF.

The CDR3 sequence is CASSLQGSLPGYTF. CDR3 sequence (DNA): TGTGCCAGTAGCCTCCAGGGGAGCCTACCCGGCTACACCTTC. The V and J genes are TRBV19 and TRBJ1-2, with a tentative D call TRBD1 (6 bases). Per the germline V gene, CDR1 is LNHDA and CDR2 is SQIVND (reference sequence). The CDR3 sequence is 14 residues long. Trimming pared 6 bases from V and 8 bases from J, leaving 19 bases between.

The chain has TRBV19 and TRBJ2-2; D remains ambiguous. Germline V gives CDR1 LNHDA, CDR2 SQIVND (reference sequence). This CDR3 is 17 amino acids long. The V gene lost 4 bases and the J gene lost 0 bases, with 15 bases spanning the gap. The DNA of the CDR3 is TGTGCCAGTAGTACCGTACCCGGGTCGACGAACACCGGGGAGCTGTTTTTT. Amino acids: CASSTVPGSTNTGELFF.

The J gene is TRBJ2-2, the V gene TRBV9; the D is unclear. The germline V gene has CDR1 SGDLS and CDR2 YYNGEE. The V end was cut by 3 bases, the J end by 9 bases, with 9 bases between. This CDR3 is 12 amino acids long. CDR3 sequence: CASSDNRRELFF. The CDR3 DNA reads TGTGCCAGCAGCGACAATCGAAGGGAGCTGTTTTTT.

Written as DNA, the CDR3 is TGTGCCATCAGTGATCAGGGCGGGAAGAGCTCCTACAATGAGCAGTTCTTC. This gives the protein CAISDQGGKSSYNEQFF. The chain uses TRBV10-3 and TRBJ2-1, with a possible D match to TRBD2 (6 bases). The CDR3 sequence is 17 residues long. Trimming cost V 3 bases and J 0 bases, with 15 bases left between them. CDR1 is ENHRY, CDR2 SYGVKD, per germline.